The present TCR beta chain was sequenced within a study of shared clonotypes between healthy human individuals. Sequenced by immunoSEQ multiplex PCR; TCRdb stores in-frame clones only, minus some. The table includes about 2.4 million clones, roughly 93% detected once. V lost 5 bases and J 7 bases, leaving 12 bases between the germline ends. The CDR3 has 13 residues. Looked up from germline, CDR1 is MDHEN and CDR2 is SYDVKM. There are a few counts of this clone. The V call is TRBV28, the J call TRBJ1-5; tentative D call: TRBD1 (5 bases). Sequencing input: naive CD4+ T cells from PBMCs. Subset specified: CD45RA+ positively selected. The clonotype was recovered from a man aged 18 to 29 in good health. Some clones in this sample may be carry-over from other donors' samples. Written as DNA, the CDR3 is TGTGCCAGCAGTCCCCCGACAGCACAGCCCCAGCATTTT. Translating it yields CASSPPTAQPQHF.